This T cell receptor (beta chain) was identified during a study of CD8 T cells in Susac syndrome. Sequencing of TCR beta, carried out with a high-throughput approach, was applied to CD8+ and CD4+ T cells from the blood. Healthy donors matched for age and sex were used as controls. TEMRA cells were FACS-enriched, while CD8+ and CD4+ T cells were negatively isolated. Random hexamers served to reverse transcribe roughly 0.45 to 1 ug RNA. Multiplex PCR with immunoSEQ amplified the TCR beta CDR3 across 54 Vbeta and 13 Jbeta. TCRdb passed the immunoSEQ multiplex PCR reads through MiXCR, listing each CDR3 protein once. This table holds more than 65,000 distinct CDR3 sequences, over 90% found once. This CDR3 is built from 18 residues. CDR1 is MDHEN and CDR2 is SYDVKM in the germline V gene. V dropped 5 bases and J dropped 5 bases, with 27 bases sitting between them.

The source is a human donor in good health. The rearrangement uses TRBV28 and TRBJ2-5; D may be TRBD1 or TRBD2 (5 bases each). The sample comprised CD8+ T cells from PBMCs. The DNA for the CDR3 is TGTGCCAGCAGTCCATCCTACACTAGTGCAGGGATCTGGGAGACCCAGTACTTC. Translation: CASSPSYTSAGIWETQYF.